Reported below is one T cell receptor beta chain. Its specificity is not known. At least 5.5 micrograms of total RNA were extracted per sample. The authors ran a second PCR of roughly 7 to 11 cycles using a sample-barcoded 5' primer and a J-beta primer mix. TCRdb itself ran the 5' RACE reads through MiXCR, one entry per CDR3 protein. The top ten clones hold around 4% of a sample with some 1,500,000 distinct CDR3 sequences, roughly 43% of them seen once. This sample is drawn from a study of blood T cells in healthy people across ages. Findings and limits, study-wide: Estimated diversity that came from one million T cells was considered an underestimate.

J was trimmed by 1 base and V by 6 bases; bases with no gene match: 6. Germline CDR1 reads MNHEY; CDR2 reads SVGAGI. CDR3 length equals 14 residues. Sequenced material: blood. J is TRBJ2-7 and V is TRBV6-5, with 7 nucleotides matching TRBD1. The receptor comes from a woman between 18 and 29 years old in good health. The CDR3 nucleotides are TGTGCCAGCAGATCCGGGGACAGTTCCTACGAGCAGTACTTC. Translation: CASRSGDSSYEQYF.